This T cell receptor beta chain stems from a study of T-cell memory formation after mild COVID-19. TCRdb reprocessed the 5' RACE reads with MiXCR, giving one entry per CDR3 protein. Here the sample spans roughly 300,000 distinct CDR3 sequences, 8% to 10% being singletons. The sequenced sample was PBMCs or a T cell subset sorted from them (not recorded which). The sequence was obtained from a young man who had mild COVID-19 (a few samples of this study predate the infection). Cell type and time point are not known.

CDR3 nucleotides: TGTGCCAGCAGCTTGATAGACGGAGAGCAGTACGTC. Its translation: CASSLIDGEQYV. The chain employs TRBV5-6 and TRBJ2-7; D unresolved. This CDR3 contains 12 residues. The germline gives CDR1 SGHDT, CDR2 YYEEEE. Between the trimmed V and J ends, which lost 1 base and 7 bases, there was a span of 9 bases.